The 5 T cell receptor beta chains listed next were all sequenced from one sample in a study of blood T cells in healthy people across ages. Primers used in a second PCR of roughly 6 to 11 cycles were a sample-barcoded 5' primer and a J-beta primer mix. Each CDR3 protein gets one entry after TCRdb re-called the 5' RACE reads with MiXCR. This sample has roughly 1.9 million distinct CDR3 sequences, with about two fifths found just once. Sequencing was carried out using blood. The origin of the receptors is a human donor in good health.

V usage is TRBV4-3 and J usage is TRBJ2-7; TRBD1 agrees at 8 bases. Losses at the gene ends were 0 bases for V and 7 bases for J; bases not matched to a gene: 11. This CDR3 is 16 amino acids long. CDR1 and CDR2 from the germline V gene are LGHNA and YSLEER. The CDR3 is CASSQDFWTGPIEQYF. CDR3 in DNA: TGCGCCAGCAGCCAAGATTTTTGGACAGGGCCTATAGAGCAGTACTTC.

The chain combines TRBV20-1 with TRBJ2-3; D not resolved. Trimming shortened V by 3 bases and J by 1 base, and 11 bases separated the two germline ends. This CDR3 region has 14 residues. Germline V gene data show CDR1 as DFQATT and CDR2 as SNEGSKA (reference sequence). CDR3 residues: CSARSESGTDTQYF. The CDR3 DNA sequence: TGCAGTGCTAGGTCGGAGTCTGGCACAGATACGCAGTATTTT.

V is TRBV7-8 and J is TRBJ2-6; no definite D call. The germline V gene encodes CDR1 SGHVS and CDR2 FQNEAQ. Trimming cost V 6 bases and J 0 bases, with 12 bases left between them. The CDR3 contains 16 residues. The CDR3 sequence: CASRIGGRSGANVLTF. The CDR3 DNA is TGTGCCAGCAGGATAGGCGGTCGCTCTGGGGCCAACGTCCTGACTTTC.

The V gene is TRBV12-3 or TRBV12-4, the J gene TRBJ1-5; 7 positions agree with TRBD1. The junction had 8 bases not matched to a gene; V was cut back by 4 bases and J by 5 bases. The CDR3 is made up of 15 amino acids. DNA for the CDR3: TGTGCCAGCAGTTCAGACAGGGTTGGCGATCAGCCCCAGCATTTT. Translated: CASSSDRVGDQPQHF.

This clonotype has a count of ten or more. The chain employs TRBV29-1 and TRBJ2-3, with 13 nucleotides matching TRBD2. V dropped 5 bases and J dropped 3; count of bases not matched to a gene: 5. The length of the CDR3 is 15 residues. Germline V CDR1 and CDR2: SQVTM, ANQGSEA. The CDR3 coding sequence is TGCAGCGTTCTCAGACTAGCGGGGGGAACAGATACGCAGTATTTT. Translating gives CSVLRLAGGTDTQYF.